One sample yielded the 17 T cell receptor beta chains listed below, sequenced in a study of early T cells in non-severe SARS-CoV-2 infection. TCRdb fed the 5' RACE reads into MiXCR, producing one record per CDR3 protein. Of over 30,000 distinct CDR3 sequences in the sample, approximately 6% were seen once. Sequences were obtained from whole blood. Source of these receptors: an adult who was a healthcare worker with PCR-confirmed SARS-CoV-2 infection or an uninfected control (not recorded which).

J is TRBJ2-2 and V is TRBV6-1, with D uncertain. Trimming pared 9 bases from V and 4 bases from J, leaving 9 bases between. The CDR3 loop spans 12 amino acids. Germline lookup yields CDR1 MNHNS and CDR2 SASEGT. For the CDR3, the DNA is TGTGCCAGTGAGACTTTCACCGGGGAGCTGTTTTTT. This gives the protein CASETFTGELFF.

This clonotype was detected many times. V and J are TRBV29-1 and TRBJ2-7, with 7 bases that match TRBD2. CDR1 is SQVTM and CDR2 is ANQGSEA in the germline V gene. The CDR3 contains 18 residues. Losses at the gene ends were 0 bases for V and 7 bases for J; bases not matched to a gene: 21. This chain's CDR3 is CSVEDRGGGLTGPREQYF. DNA of the CDR3: TGCAGCGTTGAAGATCGGGGCGGGGGACTCACAGGCCCGAGGGAGCAGTACTTC.

This clonotype was seen a handful of times. The chain uses TRBV19 and TRBJ1-5; D possibly corresponds to TRBD1 (5 bases). Germline loops: CDR1 LNHDA, CDR2 SQIVND (reference sequence). The CDR3 has 17 residues. V gave up 4 bases and J gave up 1 base, with 17 bases separating them. CDR3 nucleotide sequence: TGTGCCAGTAGTACCCTGGCCCGGGCAGGGAGCAATCAGCCCCAGCATTTT. It encodes CASSTLARAGSNQPQHF.

At least ten counts were recorded for this clonotype. The chain recombines TRBV5-5 with TRBJ2-5; a weak D match, TRBD1 (6 bases). Germline CDR1 is SGHKS and CDR2 is YYEKEE (reference sequence). CDR3 length: 15 residues. V was shortened by 2 bases and J by 1 base, with 12 bases between the two germline ends. CDR3 amino acids: CASSFTDRIQETQYF. The CDR3 nucleotides read TGTGCCAGCAGCTTTACCGACAGGATCCAAGAGACCCAGTACTTC.

This chain links TRBV2 with TRBJ2-5; no firm D call. V was pared by 8 bases and J by 5 bases, with 6 bases between. The V gene's germline CDR1 is SNHLY and CDR2 FYNNEI. CDR3 size: 10 residues. CDR3 sequence: CASASETQYF. DNA for the CDR3: TGTGCCAGCGCTTCGGAGACCCAGTACTTC.

This clonotype showed up many times. The chain links TRBV3-1 to TRBJ1-1; weak D call: TRBD1 (6 bases). This CDR3 region has 14 residues. Trimming removed 1 base at V and 1 base at J, with 7 bases between. Per the germline V gene, CDR1 is LGHDT and CDR2 is YNNKEL (reference sequence). The DNA of the CDR3 is TGTGCCAGCAGCCAAGTGACAGGGAACACTGAAGCTTTCTTT. Amino acids: CASSQVTGNTEAFF.

This clonotype has a count of ten or more. The CDR3 sequence is CSVVSDNYGYTF. The CDR3 DNA sequence: TGCAGCGTTGTATCAGATAACTATGGCTACACCTTC. V gene TRBV29-1 combines with J gene TRBJ1-2, with D uncertain. The CDR3 has 12 residues. Germline-derived CDR1 and CDR2 are SQVTM and ANQGSEA. The ends were cut back, 4 bases at V and 1 base at J, with 7 bases in the middle. Looking up the rest from reference TRBV29-1 and TRBJ1-2 gives the full variable domain: SAVISQKPSRDICQRGTSLTIQCQVDSQVTMMFWYRQQPGQSLTLIATANQGSEATYESGFVIDKFPISRPNLTFSTLTVSNMSPEDSSIYLCSVVSDNYGYTFGSGTRLTVV.

This rearrangement joins TRBV20-1 to TRBJ2-7; 10 nucleotides match TRBD2. CDR3 length: 12 amino acids. Germline CDR1 is DFQATT and CDR2 is SNEGSKA (reference sequence). The V gene end was trimmed by 5 bases and the J gene end by 11 bases; junction bases not matched to a gene: 9. The chain's CDR3 is CSAENLAGGEYF. The CDR3 bases are TGCAGTGCTGAGAACTTAGCGGGGGGCGAGTACTTC.

This clonotype was found a few times. The gene calls are TRBV7-9 and TRBJ1-1, with TRBD1 as a possible D gene (5 bases). Germline V gene data show CDR1 as SEHNR and CDR2 as FQNEAQ (reference sequence). Deletions cut 3 bases from V and 0 bases from J, with 8 bases between. The CDR3 covers 14 residues. The CDR3: CASSFDSMNTEAFF. CDR3 DNA sequence: TGTGCCAGCAGCTTCGACAGCATGAACACTGAAGCTTTCTTT.

The sample holds many counts of this clonotype. The V call is TRBV28, the J call TRBJ2-2, with 9 positions matching TRBD1. CDR3 length equals 14 residues. Trimming cost V 6 bases and J 6 bases; bases outside gene matches: 5. CDR1 and CDR2 (germline): MDHEN, SYDVKM. In DNA, the CDR3 is TGTGCCAGCAGAAAACAGGGGGCGGCCGGGGAGCTGTTTTTT. This encodes CASRKQGAAGELFF.

This clonotype was seen at least ten times. The genes are TRBV12-2 and TRBJ2-3; no DNA check was done on the table's D call, TRBD2. TRBV12-2 is classified as a pseudogene. There are 16 residues in the CDR3. Here the CDR3 reads CASRPRTSGSTDTQYF. The CDR3 nucleotides read TGTGCAAGTCGCCCCCGGACTAGCGGTAGCACAGATACGCAGTATTTT.

J is TRBJ2-2 and V is TRBV3-1; D gene unclear. The CDR3 spans 13 residues. V was pared by 1 base and J by 6 bases, with 6 bases between. CDR1 and CDR2 (germline): LGHDT, YNNKEL (reference sequence). The CDR3 coding sequence is TGTGCCAGCAGCCAAGCTGGGGCCGGGGAGCTGTTTTTT. This sequence encodes CASSQAGAGELFF.

Ten or more counts support this clonotype. The rearrangement links TRBV5-1 to TRBJ2-7, with TRBD2 matching 10 bases. The germline V gene encodes CDR1 SGHRS and CDR2 YFSETQ. J lost 3 bases, V lost 2 bases, and 2 bases had no gene match. This CDR3 has 14 residues. DNA for the CDR3: TGCGCCAGCAGCTTTACTAGCGGGGTCTACGAGCAGTACTTC. Translation gives CASSFTSGVYEQYF. Supplemented by reference TRBV5-1 and TRBJ2-7, the full variable domain reads KAGVTQTPRYLIKTRGQQVTLSCSPISGHRSVSWYQQTPGQGLQFLFEYFSETQRNKGNFPGRFSGRQFSNSRSEMNVSTLELGDSALYLCASSFTSGVYEQYFGPGTRLTVT.

The rearrangement joins TRBV11-3 to TRBJ2-3; D uncertain. Germline-derived CDR1 and CDR2 are SGHNT and YENEEA. This CDR3 contains 14 residues. The V end was cut by 5 bases, the J end by 4 bases, with 13 bases between. CDR3 DNA sequence: TGTGCCAGCAGCCTAAACCCAGCCCCAGATACGCAGTATTTT. This gives the protein CASSLNPAPDTQYF. Supplemented by reference TRBV11-3 and TRBJ2-3, the full variable domain reads EAGVVQSPRYKIIEKKQPVAFWCNPISGHNTLYWYLQNLGQGPELLIRYENEEAVDDSQLPKDRFSAERLKGVDSTLKIQPAELGDSAVYLCASSLNPAPDTQYFGPGTRLTVL.

The V gene is TRBV20-1, the J gene TRBJ1-2, with unresolved D. Trimming took off 1 base at V and 0 bases at J, with 9 bases between the two ends. This CDR3 has 14 amino acids. CDR1 and CDR2 from the germline V gene are DFQATT and SNEGSKA (reference sequence). As DNA, the CDR3 is TGCAGTGCTAGAGCCGCCGGAGCTAACTATGGCTACACCTTC. Its protein is CSARAAGANYGYTF.

This clonotype was detected many times. The rearrangement joins TRBV5-1 to TRBJ2-7; 7 bases align to TRBD1. The CDR3 spans 14 residues. Germline V gene lookup returns CDR1 SGHRS and CDR2 YFSETQ. Trimming at V came to 0 bases and at J to 2 bases, leaving 2 bases not matched to a gene. DNA of the CDR3: TGCGCCAGCAGCTTGGGGACAGGAGCCTACGAGCAGTACTTC. The encoded protein is CASSLGTGAYEQYF.

In its sample, this clonotype was seen many times. This rearrangement joins TRBV12-3 or TRBV12-4 to TRBJ2-2, with 7 nucleotides matching TRBD1. Trimming removed 6 bases from V and 6 bases from J; junction bases left unmatched: 4. The length of the CDR3 is 13 residues. CDR3 residues: CASSYRGAGELFF. CDR3 sequence (DNA): TGTGCCAGCAGCTACAGGGGCGCCGGGGAGCTGTTTTTT.